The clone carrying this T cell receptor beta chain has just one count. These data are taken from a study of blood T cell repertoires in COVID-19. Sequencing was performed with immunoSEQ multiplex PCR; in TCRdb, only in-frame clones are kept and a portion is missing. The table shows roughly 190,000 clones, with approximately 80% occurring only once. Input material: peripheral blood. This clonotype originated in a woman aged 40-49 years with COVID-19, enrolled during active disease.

CDR3 loop: CASSPGQGSQFF. CDR3 bases: TGTGCCAGCAGCCCGGGACAGGGTTCCCAGTTCTTC. The V call is TRBV5-4, the J call TRBJ2-1, with 9 bases matching TRBD1. The junction had 6 bases not matched to a gene; V was cut back by 4 bases and J by 13 bases. Germline CDR1 is SGHNT and CDR2 is YYREEE (reference sequence). The CDR3 has 12 residues. Filled out from reference TRBV5-4 and TRBJ2-1, the complete variable domain reads ETGVTQSPTHLIKTRGQQVTLRCSSQSGHNTVSWYQQALGQGPQFIFQYYREEENGRGNFPPRFSGLQFPNYSSELNVNALELDDSALYLCASSPGQGSQFFGPGTRLTVL.